This paragraph reports one TCR beta chain. Antigen unknown. One end of the junction varies from germline; a read error may be responsible. They isolated at least 6 million PBMCs from each sample. This entry comes from a study of blood T cells in healthy people across ages. Points from the study as a whole: Across samples, TCR beta diversity tracked strongly with naive T cell percentage.

A second PCR of 7 to 11 cycles used a sample-barcoded 5' primer and a J-beta primer mix. TCRdb processed the 5' RACE reads anew with MiXCR; each CDR3 protein has one entry. Of around 780,000 distinct CDR3 sequences in the sample, around three fifths were seen once. This CDR3 comprises 15 residues. Germline CDR1 is MDHEN and CDR2 is SYDVKM. The receptor was derived from a man in his forties or fifties in good health. The sequenced material came from blood. The chain couples TRBV28 to TRBJ1-2, with D possibly TRBD1 on 6 matching bases. The CDR3 DNA is TGTGCCAGCAGTTCCCTTAGAGGGGGACTCTATGGCCACACCTTC. As protein: CASSSLRGGLYGHTF.